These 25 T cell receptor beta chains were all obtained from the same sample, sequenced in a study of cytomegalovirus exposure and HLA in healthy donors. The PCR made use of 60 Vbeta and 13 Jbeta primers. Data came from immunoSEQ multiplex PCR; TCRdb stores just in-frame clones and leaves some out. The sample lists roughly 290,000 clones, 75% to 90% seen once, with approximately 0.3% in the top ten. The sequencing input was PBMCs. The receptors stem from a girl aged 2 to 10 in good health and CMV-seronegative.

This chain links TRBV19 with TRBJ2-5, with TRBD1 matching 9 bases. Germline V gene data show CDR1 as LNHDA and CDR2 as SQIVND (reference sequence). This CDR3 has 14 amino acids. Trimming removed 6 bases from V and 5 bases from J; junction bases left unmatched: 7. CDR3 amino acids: CASSGTGWRETQYF. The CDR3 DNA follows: TGTGCCAGTAGCGGGACAGGGTGGCGGGAGACCCAGTACTTC. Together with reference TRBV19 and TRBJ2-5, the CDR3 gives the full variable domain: DGGITQSPKYLFRKEGQNVTLSCEQNLNHDAMYWYRQDPGQGLRLIYYSQIVNDFQKGDIAEGYSVSREKKESFPLTVTSAQKNPTAFYLCASSGTGWRETQYFGPGTRLLVL.

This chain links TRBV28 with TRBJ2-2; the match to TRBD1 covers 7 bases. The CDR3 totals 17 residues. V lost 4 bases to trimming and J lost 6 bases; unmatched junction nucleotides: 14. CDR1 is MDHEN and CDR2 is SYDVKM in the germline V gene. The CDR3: CASSSHQTGTEAGELFF. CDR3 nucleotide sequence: TGTGCCAGCAGTTCCCATCAGACCGGGACAGAGGCCGGGGAGCTGTTTTTT.

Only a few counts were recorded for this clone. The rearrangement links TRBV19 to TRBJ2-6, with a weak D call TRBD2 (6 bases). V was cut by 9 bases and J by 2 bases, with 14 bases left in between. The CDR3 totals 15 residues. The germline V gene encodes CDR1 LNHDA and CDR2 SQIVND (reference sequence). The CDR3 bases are TGTGCCAGCTGTGTGGAGGGGACTGGGGCCAACGTCCTGACTTTC. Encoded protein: CASCVEGTGANVLTF.

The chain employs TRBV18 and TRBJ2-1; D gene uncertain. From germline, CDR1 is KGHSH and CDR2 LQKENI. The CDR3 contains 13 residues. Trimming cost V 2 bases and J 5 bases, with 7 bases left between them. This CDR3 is CASSPTENNEQFF. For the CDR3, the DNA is TGTGCCAGCTCACCAACAGAGAACAATGAGCAGTTCTTC.

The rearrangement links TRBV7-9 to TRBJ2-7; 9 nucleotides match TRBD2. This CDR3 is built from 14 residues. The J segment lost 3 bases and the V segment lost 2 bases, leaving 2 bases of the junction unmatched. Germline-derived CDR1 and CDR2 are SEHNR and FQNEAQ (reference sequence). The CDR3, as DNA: TGTGCCAGCAGCTTAACACTAGCGGGCTACGAGCAGTACTTC. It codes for CASSLTLAGYEQYF.

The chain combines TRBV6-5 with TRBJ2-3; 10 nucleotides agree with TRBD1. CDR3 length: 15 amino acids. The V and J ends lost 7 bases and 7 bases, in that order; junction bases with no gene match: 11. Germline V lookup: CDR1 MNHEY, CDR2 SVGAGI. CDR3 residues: CASTPPGQGRNTQYF. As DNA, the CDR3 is TGTGCCAGCACCCCACCGGGACAGGGGAGAAATACGCAGTATTTT.

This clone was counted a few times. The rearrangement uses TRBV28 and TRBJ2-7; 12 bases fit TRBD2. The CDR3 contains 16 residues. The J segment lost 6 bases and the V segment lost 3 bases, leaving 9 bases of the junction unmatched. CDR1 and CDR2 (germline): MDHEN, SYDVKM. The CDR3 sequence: CASSFLLAGGSPEQYF. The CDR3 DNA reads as TGTGCCAGCAGTTTCTTACTAGCGGGAGGTTCTCCCGAGCAGTACTTC.

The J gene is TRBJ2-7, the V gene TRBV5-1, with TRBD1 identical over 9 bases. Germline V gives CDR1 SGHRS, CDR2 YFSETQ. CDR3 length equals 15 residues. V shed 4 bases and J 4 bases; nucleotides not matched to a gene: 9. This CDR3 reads CASSLPGTGTYEQYF. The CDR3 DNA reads TGCGCCAGCAGCCTCCCCGGGACAGGGACGTACGAGCAGTACTTC.

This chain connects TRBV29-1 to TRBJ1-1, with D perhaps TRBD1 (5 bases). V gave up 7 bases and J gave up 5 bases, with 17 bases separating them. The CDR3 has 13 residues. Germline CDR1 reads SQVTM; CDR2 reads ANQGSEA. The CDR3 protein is CSALLGARTEAFF. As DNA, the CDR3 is TGCAGCGCCCTCTTAGGGGCGCGAACTGAAGCTTTCTTT.

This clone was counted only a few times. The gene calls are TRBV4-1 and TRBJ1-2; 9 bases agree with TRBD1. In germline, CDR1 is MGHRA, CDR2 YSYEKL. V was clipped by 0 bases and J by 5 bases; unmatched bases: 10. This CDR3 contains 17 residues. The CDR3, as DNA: TGCGCCAGCAGCCAAGACCGCCGGACAGGGGAGGGGTATGGCTACACCTTC. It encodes CASSQDRRTGEGYGYTF.

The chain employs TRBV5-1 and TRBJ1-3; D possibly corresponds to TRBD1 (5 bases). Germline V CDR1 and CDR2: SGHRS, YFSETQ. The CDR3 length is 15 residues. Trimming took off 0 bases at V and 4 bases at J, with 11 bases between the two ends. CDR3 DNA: TGCGCCAGCAGCTTGGCCCCAGGGCAAGGAAACACCATATATTTT. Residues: CASSLAPGQGNTIYF.

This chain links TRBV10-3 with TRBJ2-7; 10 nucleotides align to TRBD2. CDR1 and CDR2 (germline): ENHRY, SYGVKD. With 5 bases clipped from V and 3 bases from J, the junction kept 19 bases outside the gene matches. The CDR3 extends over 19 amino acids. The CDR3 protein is CAISPTRTSGYSLIYEQYF. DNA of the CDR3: TGTGCCATCAGTCCCACGCGGACTAGCGGTTACAGTCTAATCTACGAGCAGTACTTC.

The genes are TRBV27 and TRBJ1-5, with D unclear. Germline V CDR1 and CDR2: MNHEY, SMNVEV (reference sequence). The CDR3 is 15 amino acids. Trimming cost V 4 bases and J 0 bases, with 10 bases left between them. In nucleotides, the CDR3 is TGTGCCAGCAGTTCGACTTCATATAGCAATCAGCCCCAGCATTTT. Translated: CASSSTSYSNQPQHF.

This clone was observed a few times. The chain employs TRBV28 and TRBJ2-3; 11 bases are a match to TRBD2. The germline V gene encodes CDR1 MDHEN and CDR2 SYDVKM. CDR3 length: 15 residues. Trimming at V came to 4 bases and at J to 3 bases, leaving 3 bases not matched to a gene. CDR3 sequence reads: CASSSSGGLTDTQYF. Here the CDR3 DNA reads TGTGCCAGCAGTTCTAGCGGGGGGCTGACAGATACGCAGTATTTT. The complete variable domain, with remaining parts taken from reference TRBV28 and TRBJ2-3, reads DVKVTQSSRYLVKRTGEKVFLECVQDMDHENMFWYRQDPGLGLRLIYFSYDVKMKEKGDIPEGYSVSREKKERFSLILESASTNQTSMYLCASSSSGGLTDTQYFGPGTRLTVL.

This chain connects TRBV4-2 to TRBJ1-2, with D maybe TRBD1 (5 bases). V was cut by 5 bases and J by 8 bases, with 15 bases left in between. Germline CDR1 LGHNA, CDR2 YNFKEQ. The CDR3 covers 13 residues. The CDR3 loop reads CASSYIDRPGYTF. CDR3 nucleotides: TGTGCCAGCAGCTATATTGACAGACCGGGCTACACCTTC.

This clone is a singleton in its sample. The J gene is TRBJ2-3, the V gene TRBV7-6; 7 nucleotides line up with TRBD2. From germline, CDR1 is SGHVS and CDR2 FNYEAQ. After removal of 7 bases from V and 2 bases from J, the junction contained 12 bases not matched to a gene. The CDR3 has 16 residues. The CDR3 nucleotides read TGTGCCAGCACCTTGTTTGCTAGCGGCCCCACAGATACGCAGTATTTT. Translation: CASTLFASGPTDTQYF.

The CDR3 spells CASSQVVGIKNIQYF. In DNA form, the CDR3 reads TGTGCCAGCAGCCAAGTCGTCGGGATCAAAAACATTCAGTACTTC. This chain connects TRBV4-2 to TRBJ2-4; possibly TRBD2 for D (5 bases). Trimming pared 1 base from V and 3 bases from J, leaving 10 bases between. The germline CDR1 and CDR2 sequences are LGHNA and YNFKEQ. This CDR3 comprises 15 residues.

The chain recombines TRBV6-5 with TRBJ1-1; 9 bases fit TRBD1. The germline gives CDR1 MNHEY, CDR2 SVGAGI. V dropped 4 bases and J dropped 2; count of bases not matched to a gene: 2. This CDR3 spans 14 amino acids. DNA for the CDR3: TGTGCCAGCAGTTTGGACAGGGGAAACACTGAAGCTTTCTTT. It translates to CASSLDRGNTEAFF.

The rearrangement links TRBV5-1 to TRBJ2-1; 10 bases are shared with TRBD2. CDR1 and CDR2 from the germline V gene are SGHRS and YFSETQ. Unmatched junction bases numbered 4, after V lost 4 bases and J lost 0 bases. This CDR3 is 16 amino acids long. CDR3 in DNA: TGCGCCAGCAGCGTCCCTAGCGGGAGCTCCTACAATGAGCAGTTCTTC. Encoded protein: CASSVPSGSSYNEQFF.

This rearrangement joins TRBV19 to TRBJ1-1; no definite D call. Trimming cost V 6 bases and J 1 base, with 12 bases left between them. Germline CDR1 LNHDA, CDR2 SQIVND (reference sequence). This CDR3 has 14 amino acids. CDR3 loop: CASRRGGANTEAFF. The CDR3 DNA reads TGTGCCAGTAGACGAGGTGGAGCGAACACTGAAGCTTTCTTT.

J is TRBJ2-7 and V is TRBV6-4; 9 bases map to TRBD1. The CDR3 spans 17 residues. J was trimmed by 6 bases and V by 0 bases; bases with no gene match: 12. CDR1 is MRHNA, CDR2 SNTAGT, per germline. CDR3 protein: CASSDSLDRGNYCEQYF. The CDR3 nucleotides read TGTGCCAGCAGTGACTCATTGGACAGGGGTAACTACTGCGAGCAGTACTTC.

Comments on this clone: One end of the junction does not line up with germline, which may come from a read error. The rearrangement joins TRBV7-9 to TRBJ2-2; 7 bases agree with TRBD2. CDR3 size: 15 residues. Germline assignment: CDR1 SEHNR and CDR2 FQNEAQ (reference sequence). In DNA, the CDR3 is TGTTCCAGCAGCTTGGGGGGGTCGAACACCGGGGAGCTGTTTTTT. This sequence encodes CSSSLGGSNTGELFF.

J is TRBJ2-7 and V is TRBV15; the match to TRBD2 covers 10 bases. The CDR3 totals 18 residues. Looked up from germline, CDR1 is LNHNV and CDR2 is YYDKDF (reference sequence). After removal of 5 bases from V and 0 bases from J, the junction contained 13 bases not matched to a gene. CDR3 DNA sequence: TGTGCCACCAGCCGAACCTCCTCTAGCGGGAGATCCTCCTACGAGCAGTACTTC. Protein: CATSRTSSSGRSSYEQYF. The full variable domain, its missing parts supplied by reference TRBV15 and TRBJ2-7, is DAMVIQNPRYQVTQFGKPVTLSCSQTLNHNVMYWYQQKSSQAPKLLFHYYDKDFNNEADTPDNFQSRRPNTSFCFLDIRSPGLGDTAMYLCATSRTSSSGRSSYEQYFGPGTRLTVT.

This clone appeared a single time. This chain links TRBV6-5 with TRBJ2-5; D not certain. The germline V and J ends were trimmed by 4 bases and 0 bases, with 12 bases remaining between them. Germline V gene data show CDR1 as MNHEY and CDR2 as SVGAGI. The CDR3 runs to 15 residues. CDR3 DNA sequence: TGTGCCAGCAGTTTTGCACAGAAGTACCAAGAGACCCAGTACTTC. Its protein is CASSFAQKYQETQYF.

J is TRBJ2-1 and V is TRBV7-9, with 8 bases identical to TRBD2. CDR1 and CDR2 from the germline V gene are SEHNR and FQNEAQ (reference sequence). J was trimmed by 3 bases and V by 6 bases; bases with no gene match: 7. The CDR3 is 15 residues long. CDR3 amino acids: CASRNAGGRYNEQFF. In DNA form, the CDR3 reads TGTGCCAGCAGAAACGCGGGGGGCCGCTACAATGAGCAGTTCTTC.